These T cell receptor beta chains were read from a single sample in a study of chemoradiotherapy in HPV16-positive cancers. Using immunoSEQ multiplex PCR, the repertoire was profiled, and TCRdb retains in-frame clones only, with some absent. The profile shows 1,500 to 2,000 clones, around 80% of them singletons. The sequencing here drew on tumor tissue, taken from a patient who underwent chemoradiotherapy. Receptors were obtained from a human donor with HPV-associated anogenital cancer. CDR3s include the opening cysteine and the closing phenylalanine or tryptophan. Fields, in order: D gene, clone size, V gene, J gene, CDR3 DNA, CDR3 protein. The D gene is left open where the match is weak. Size values are once, few and many counts, or a class for expanded clones, and some rows have none.

d_call: TRBD1
clone_size: NA
v_call: TRBV18
j_call: TRBJ2-5
cdr3_nt: TGTGCCAGCTCACCAGTGACAGGGTGGGGAGAGACCCAGTACTTC
cdr3_aa: CASSPVTGWGETQYF

d_call: NA
clone_size: NA
v_call: TRBV13
j_call: TRBJ1-2
cdr3_nt: TGTGCCAGCAGCTTCAGGGAGGACTATGGCTACACCTTC
cdr3_aa: CASSFREDYGYTF

d_call: NA
clone_size: NA
v_call: TRBV5-6
j_call: TRBJ1-1
cdr3_nt: TGTGCCAGCAGCTTGGACCTGAACACTGAAGCTTTCTTT
cdr3_aa: CASSLDLNTEAFF

d_call: NA
clone_size: NA
v_call: TRBV7-2
j_call: TRBJ2-4
cdr3_nt: TGTGCCAGCAGCTTAGCAACTAGCCAAAGAAACATTCAGTACTTC
cdr3_aa: CASSLATSQRNIQYF

d_call: TRBD1
clone_size: NA
v_call: TRBV4-1
j_call: TRBJ1-6
cdr3_nt: TGCGCCAGCAGCCGGGACAGGAATAATTCACCCCTCCACTTT
cdr3_aa: CASSRDRNNSPLHF

d_call: TRBD1
clone_size: NA
v_call: TRBV6-5
j_call: TRBJ1-6
cdr3_nt: TGTGCCAGCAGAGCAGGGGGTGGTAATTCACCCCTCCACTTT
cdr3_aa: CASRAGGGNSPLHF

d_call: NA
clone_size: NA
v_call: TRBV7-2
j_call: TRBJ2-3
cdr3_nt: TGTGCCAGCAGCCTCGGACCACTCACAGATACGCAGTATTTT
cdr3_aa: CASSLGPLTDTQYF

d_call: NA
clone_size: once
v_call: TRBV12-2
j_call: TRBJ2-1
cdr3_nt: TGTGCAAGTCGGAAGAGGGTAGCGGGAGGGTGCTGGGATGAGCAGTTCTTC
cdr3_aa: CASRKRVAGGCWDEQFF

d_call: NA
clone_size: NA
v_call: TRBV9
j_call: TRBJ2-1
cdr3_nt: TGTGCCAGCAGCGTAGGTGGGGCTGGGAACAATGAGCAGTTCTTC
cdr3_aa: CASSVGGAGNNEQFF

d_call: NA
clone_size: NA
v_call: TRBV5-4
j_call: TRBJ1-2
cdr3_nt: TGTGCCAGCAGCCCTCTTGAACAGGCTAACTATGGCTACACCTTC
cdr3_aa: CASSPLEQANYGYTF

d_call: TRBD1
clone_size: NA
v_call: TRBV4-3
j_call: TRBJ2-7
cdr3_nt: TGCGCCAGCAGCCAAGATTATTTTAGTAACAGGGGGTACGAGCAGTACTTC
cdr3_aa: CASSQDYFSNRGYEQYF

d_call: NA
clone_size: NA
v_call: TRBV5-6
j_call: TRBJ1-3
cdr3_nt: TGTGCCAGCAGCGTGACAGCGAGCTCTGGAAACACCATATATTTT
cdr3_aa: CASSVTASSGNTIYF

d_call: NA
clone_size: NA
v_call: TRBV19
j_call: TRBJ2-6
cdr3_nt: TGTGCCAGTAGTATAGGACACTTGAGCTCTGGGGCCAACGTCCTGACTTTC
cdr3_aa: CASSIGHLSSGANVLTF

d_call: NA
clone_size: NA
v_call: TRBV4-3
j_call: TRBJ1-4
cdr3_nt: TGCGCCAGCAGCCAAGCTTTGTACGGGGAAGGAGAAAAACTGTTTTTT
cdr3_aa: CASSQALYGEGEKLFF

d_call: NA
clone_size: NA
v_call: TRBV7-9
j_call: TRBJ2-6
cdr3_nt: TGTGCCAGCAGCTTAGGGGGGGCCTCTGGGGCCAACGTCCTGACTTTC
cdr3_aa: CASSLGGASGANVLTF

d_call: TRBD2
clone_size: NA
v_call: TRBV7-8
j_call: TRBJ2-3
cdr3_nt: TGTGCCAGCAAGAAGGAGACTAGCGGAACAGATACGCAGTATTTT
cdr3_aa: CASKKETSGTDTQYF

d_call: NA
clone_size: few
v_call: TRBV15
j_call: TRBJ1-5
cdr3_nt: TGTGCCACCAGCAGAGATTTAAGGGACGTAAATAGCAATCAGCCCCAGCATTTT
cdr3_aa: CATSRDLRDVNSNQPQHF

d_call: TRBD2
clone_size: NA
v_call: TRBV4-3
j_call: TRBJ2-1
cdr3_nt: TGCGCCAGCAGCCAAGATCTGGGGGGGGTTGAGCAGTTCTTC
cdr3_aa: CASSQDLGGVEQFF

d_call: NA
clone_size: NA
v_call: TRBV11-2
j_call: TRBJ1-4
cdr3_nt: TGTGCCAGCAGCTTTATGAGTTCGGCGGTCGAAAAACTGTTTTTT
cdr3_aa: CASSFMSSAVEKLFF

d_call: NA
clone_size: NA
v_call: TRBV2
j_call: TRBJ2-4
cdr3_nt: TGTGCCAGCAGGGATGAGACATCGGGCGGAAACATTCAGTACTTC
cdr3_aa: CASRDETSGGNIQYF

d_call: NA
clone_size: NA
v_call: TRBV6-1
j_call: TRBJ1-2
cdr3_nt: TGTGCCAGCAGTGGAGGGGGGAACTATGGCTACACCTTC
cdr3_aa: CASSGGGNYGYTF

d_call: TRBD2
clone_size: NA
v_call: TRBV12-5
j_call: TRBJ2-3
cdr3_nt: TGTGCTAGTGGTTTGATACAGGGACTAGCGGGAGCAGATACGCAGTATTTT
cdr3_aa: CASGLIQGLAGADTQYF

d_call: TRBD2
clone_size: NA
v_call: TRBV14
j_call: TRBJ2-1
cdr3_nt: TGTGCCAGCAGCCCTATGACTAGCGGGGGGGCCCCTGAGCAGTTCTTC
cdr3_aa: CASSPMTSGGAPEQFF

d_call: NA
clone_size: NA
v_call: TRBV19
j_call: TRBJ1-1
cdr3_nt: TGTGCCAGTAGTCCAATCGAGGTCCTCTACCCAATGAACACTGAAGCTTTCTTT
cdr3_aa: CASSPIEVLYPMNTEAFF

d_call: NA
clone_size: NA
v_call: TRBV6-5
j_call: TRBJ2-7
cdr3_nt: TGTGCCAGCAACCCACTGACAGCCCCCTTCGAGCAGTACTTC
cdr3_aa: CASNPLTAPFEQYF

d_call: TRBD1
clone_size: NA
v_call: TRBV4-1
j_call: TRBJ2-7
cdr3_nt: TGCGCCAGCAGCCAGGTTGGACAGGCTAACGAGCAGTACTTC
cdr3_aa: CASSQVGQANEQYF

d_call: NA
clone_size: NA
v_call: TRBV28
j_call: TRBJ1-1
cdr3_nt: TGTGCCAGCAGTTTATCAGGGAACACTGAAGCTTTCTTT
cdr3_aa: CASSLSGNTEAFF

d_call: TRBD1
clone_size: NA
v_call: TRBV30
j_call: TRBJ1-5
cdr3_nt: TGTGCCTGGAGGGCTAAGACAGGGACTTATAGCAATCAGCCCCAGCATTTT
cdr3_aa: CAWRAKTGTYSNQPQHF

d_call: NA
clone_size: NA
v_call: TRBV18
j_call: TRBJ2-5
cdr3_nt: TGTGCCAGCTCACCACCTAACGTACAAGAGACCCAGTACTTC
cdr3_aa: CASSPPNVQETQYF

d_call: NA
clone_size: NA
v_call: TRBV21-1
j_call: TRBJ2-7
cdr3_nt: TGTGCCAGCAGCAAACCGGGACAGGCCTACGAGCAGTACTTC
cdr3_aa: CASSKPGQAYEQYF

d_call: TRBD1
clone_size: NA
v_call: TRBV9
j_call: TRBJ2-5
cdr3_nt: TGTGCCAGCAGCGTAGCTGGGGGACAGGGGGGCGAGACCCAGTACTTC
cdr3_aa: CASSVAGGQGGETQYF

d_call: NA
clone_size: once
v_call: TRBV4-3
j_call: TRBJ2-3
cdr3_nt: TGCGCCAGCAGTCAATCCCCAGGGGAGAACACAGATACGCAGTATTTT
cdr3_aa: CASSQSPGENTDTQYF

d_call: TRBD1
clone_size: NA
v_call: TRBV6-1
j_call: TRBJ1-1
cdr3_nt: TGTGCCAGCAGATCGGGACAGGGGAACACTGAAGCTTTCTTT
cdr3_aa: CASRSGQGNTEAFF

d_call: NA
clone_size: NA
v_call: TRBV29-1
j_call: TRBJ2-1
cdr3_nt: TGCAGCGTTGAGTCCTGGGGAGAGGTTTACAATGAGCAGTTCTTC
cdr3_aa: CSVESWGEVYNEQFF

d_call: NA
clone_size: NA
v_call: TRBV7-9
j_call: TRBJ2-5
cdr3_nt: TGTGCCAGCAGCTCCAGGGGAGAGACCCAGTACTTC
cdr3_aa: CASSSRGETQYF

d_call: NA
clone_size: NA
v_call: TRBV30
j_call: TRBJ1-4
cdr3_nt: TGTGCCTGGAGCCTGTCAGGAGAAAAACTGTTTTTT
cdr3_aa: CAWSLSGEKLFF

d_call: NA
clone_size: NA
v_call: TRBV9
j_call: TRBJ2-1
cdr3_nt: TGTGCCAGCAGCGTCGGGGGTTCCTATGAGCAGTTCTTC
cdr3_aa: CASSVGGSYEQFF

d_call: NA
clone_size: once
v_call: TRBV7-3
j_call: TRBJ2-2
cdr3_nt: TGTGCCAGCAGCCAAACAAGCAGGGATATACGACCAACCGGGGAGCTGTTTTTT
cdr3_aa: CASSQTSRDIRPTGELFF

d_call: TRBD1
clone_size: few
v_call: TRBV29-1
j_call: TRBJ2-7
cdr3_nt: TGCAGCGTTAACAGGGGTTACGAGCAGTACTTC
cdr3_aa: CSVNRGYEQYF

d_call: NA
clone_size: NA
v_call: TRBV4-2
j_call: TRBJ2-1
cdr3_nt: TGTGCCAGCAGCCAAGAGGGCGATTCCTACAATGAGCAGTTCTTC
cdr3_aa: CASSQEGDSYNEQFF

d_call: TRBD2
clone_size: NA
v_call: TRBV29-1
j_call: TRBJ2-2
cdr3_nt: TGCAGCCCACCTGACACATTACTAGCGGGAGGGCCAGGAGGGGAGCTGTTTTTT
cdr3_aa: CSPPDTLLAGGPGGELFF

d_call: TRBD2
clone_size: NA
v_call: TRBV11-3
j_call: TRBJ2-2
cdr3_nt: TGTGCCAGCAGCTTCCCGACTAGCGGGGCGAACACCGGGGAGCTGTTTTTT
cdr3_aa: CASSFPTSGANTGELFF

d_call: NA
clone_size: once
v_call: TRBV9
j_call: TRBJ2-7
cdr3_nt: TGTGCCAGCAGCGTAGCTGGGATCTCTGGCTACGAGCAGTACTTC
cdr3_aa: CASSVAGISGYEQYF

d_call: NA
clone_size: NA
v_call: TRBV4-3
j_call: TRBJ1-2
cdr3_nt: TGCGCCAGCAGCCAAGATCTTGCAGGGACAAACTATGGCTACACCTTC
cdr3_aa: CASSQDLAGTNYGYTF

d_call: TRBD1
clone_size: NA
v_call: TRBV9
j_call: TRBJ1-5
cdr3_nt: TGTGCCAGCGGACAGGGGGATGTTGGAAATCAGCCCCAGCATTTT
cdr3_aa: CASGQGDVGNQPQHF

d_call: TRBD1
clone_size: NA
v_call: TRBV7-2
j_call: TRBJ2-1
cdr3_nt: TGTGCCAGCATCAAACAGGGGCTCTCGGCTGAGCAGTTCTTC
cdr3_aa: CASIKQGLSAEQFF

d_call: TRBD2
clone_size: once
v_call: TRBV19
j_call: TRBJ2-1
cdr3_nt: TGTGCCAGTGGGTTTTACAGGGGACTAGCGGGCAATGAGCAGTTCTTC
cdr3_aa: CASGFYRGLAGNEQFF

d_call: TRBD1
clone_size: NA
v_call: TRBV28
j_call: TRBJ1-3
cdr3_nt: TGTGCCAGCGACAGGGGTGGAAACACCATATATTTT
cdr3_aa: CASDRGGNTIYF

d_call: TRBD1
clone_size: few
v_call: TRBV11-1
j_call: TRBJ2-7
cdr3_nt: TGTGCCAGCAGCCCCTCCCTCGCACGGACAGGGGGGGCCTACGAGCAGTACTTC
cdr3_aa: CASSPSLARTGGAYEQYF